These 11 T cell receptor beta chains were all obtained from the same sample, sequenced in a study of blood T cell repertoires in COVID-19 (dated by TCRdb to 2019 to 2021). Receptor amplification or capture employed the immunoSEQ multiplex PCR assay. The table comes from immuneACCESS by way of TCRdb, which keeps in-frame sequences with V and J called. Part of the clones is missing from these tables; in studies checked, under half for an unresolved V gene and the rest for unknown reasons. The sample table lists 200,000 to 250,000 clones, about 90% of them with a count of one. About 0.8% of the sample comes from the top ten. Sample: peripheral blood. Receptors were obtained from a man aged 60 to 69 with COVID-19, enrolled during active disease.

V gene TRBV5-1 combines with J gene TRBJ2-1; D possibly corresponds to TRBD1 (5 bases). CDR3 size: 15 residues. V dropped 0 bases and J dropped 4 bases, with 11 bases sitting between them. Looked up from germline, CDR1 is SGHRS and CDR2 is YFSETQ. CDR3 bases: TGCGCCAGCAGCTTGGTCAGGGAACTTTACAATGAGCAGTTCTTC. Translated, it gives CASSLVRELYNEQFF.

Details on this clone: A read error may account for a junction end that differs from germline. V is TRBV7-7 and J is TRBJ1-1, with D uncertain. Germline-derived CDR1 and CDR2 are SSHAT and FNYEAQ (reference sequence). CDR3 size: 13 residues. The CDR3 sequence: CASSLAANTEAFF. For the CDR3, the DNA is TGTGCTAGCAGCTTAGCGGCGAACACTGAAGCTTTCTTT.

J is TRBJ2-2 and V is TRBV10-1; 7 positions match TRBD2. The V segment lost 5 bases and the J segment 5 bases; nucleotides outside the gene matches: 5. The CDR3 has 14 residues. CDR1 WNHNN and CDR2 SYGVQD come from the germline V gene (reference sequence). CDR3 in DNA: TGCGCCAGCAGTCTGGGGGGGAGAACCGGGGAGCTGTTTTTT. It encodes CASSLGGRTGELFF.

The rearrangement joins TRBV6-5 to TRBJ1-2; D call uncertain. V was clipped by 4 bases and J by 4 bases, with 7 bases between them. Germline V CDR1 and CDR2: MNHEY, SVGAGI. The CDR3 has 12 amino acids. The CDR3 DNA reads TGTGCCAGCAGTTCCTGGCCCTATGGCTACACCTTC. Translation gives CASSSWPYGYTF.

V is TRBV30 and J is TRBJ1-2; the match to TRBD1 covers 8 bases. Germline loops: CDR1 GTSNPN, CDR2 SVGIG (reference sequence). The CDR3 consists of 12 residues. Germline trimming cut 4 bases from V and 8 bases from J; bases unmatched to any gene: 6. The CDR3 bases are TGTGCCTGGACTCAGGGGGCCCGGGGCTACACCTTC. It codes for CAWTQGARGYTF.

The V call is TRBV5-8, the J call TRBJ1-5, with 8 bases that match TRBD1. The CDR3 runs 16 residues. The J segment lost 6 bases and the V segment lost 5 bases, leaving 13 bases of the junction unmatched. Germline assignment: CDR1 SGHTS and CDR2 YDEGEE. The CDR3 is CASSERTGPLGQPQHF. Written as DNA, the CDR3 is TGTGCCAGCAGTGAGCGGACAGGGCCCCTAGGTCAGCCCCAGCATTTT.

This clone was recorded once. The rearrangement uses TRBV11-2 and TRBJ2-7; TRBD2 matches at 8 bases. Trimming removed 5 bases from V and 3 bases from J; junction bases left unmatched: 9. The CDR3 runs 15 residues. Germline V lookup: CDR1 SGHAT, CDR2 FQNNGV. The CDR3 loop is CASSPRTSRVYEQYF. In nucleotides, the CDR3 is TGTGCCAGCAGCCCTAGGACTAGCCGGGTCTACGAGCAGTACTTC. The whole variable domain, remainder taken from reference TRBV11-2 and TRBJ2-7, is EAGVAQSPRYKIIEKRQSVAFWCNPISGHATLYWYQQILGQGPKLLIQFQNNGVVDDSQLPKDRFSAERLKGVDSTLKIQPAKLEDSAVYLCASSPRTSRVYEQYFGPGTRLTVT.

J is TRBJ2-7 and V is TRBV6-5; 9 positions agree with TRBD2. V trimming: 6 bases; J trimming: 3 bases; junction bases outside the gene matches: 12. The CDR3 has 16 amino acids. Germline-derived CDR1 and CDR2 are MNHEY and SVGAGI. CDR3 DNA: TGTGCCAGCAGCTACCGCCGGACTAGCGCCGTCTACGAGCAGTACTTC. This sequence encodes CASSYRRTSAVYEQYF.

There are a few counts of this clone. This sequence joins TRBV3-1 (or the pseudogene TRBV3-2) and TRBJ2-1; 8 bases fit TRBD2. Germline V CDR1 and CDR2: LGHDT, YNNKEL (reference sequence). This CDR3 is 14 amino acids long. Germline trimming cut 5 bases from V and 2 bases from J; bases unmatched to any gene: 2. The CDR3 region is CASSFSGTYNEQFF. For the CDR3, the DNA is TGTGCCAGCAGCTTTAGCGGGACCTACAATGAGCAGTTCTTC.

This chain uses TRBV30 with TRBJ1-1, with 7 bases matching TRBD1. This CDR3 contains 15 residues. After removal of 2 bases from V and 7 bases from J, the junction contained 13 bases not matched to a gene. Germline assignment: CDR1 GTSNPN and CDR2 SVGIG (reference sequence). CDR3 sequence: CAWSSPGQPPFEAFF. The CDR3 DNA reads TGTGCCTGGAGTTCTCCGGGACAGCCACCATTTGAAGCTTTCTTT.

The chain recombines TRBV12-3 or TRBV12-4 with TRBJ2-7, with 8 bases lining up with TRBD2. The CDR3 loop spans 13 amino acids. Trimming removed 5 bases from V and 3 bases from J; junction bases left unmatched: 3. In DNA form, the CDR3 reads TGTGCCAGCAGTCCGGGACTAGGCTACGAGCAGTACTTC. It codes for CASSPGLGYEQYF.